Presented here are 27 T cell receptor beta chains from one specimen sequenced in a study of blood T cell repertoires in COVID-19. Profiled with immunoSEQ multiplex PCR; TCRdb holds only in-frame clones, not every one. The sample records 200,000 or so clones, roughly four fifths being singletons. Specimen: PBMCs or T cells enriched from blood (not recorded which). The receptor source for this set is a man aged 35-49 years who had recovered from COVID-19.

The chain has TRBV11-2 and TRBJ1-1; D ambiguous. V was trimmed by 7 bases and J by 0 bases, leaving 12 bases between them. The germline gives CDR1 SGHAT, CDR2 FQNNGV. The CDR3 sequence is 14 residues long. As DNA, the CDR3 is TGTGCCAGCAACCCAGAATACATGAACACTGAAGCTTTCTTT. Residues: CASNPEYMNTEAFF.

CDR3 sequence: CASSYGRGGGNNQPQHF. CDR3 coding DNA: TGTGCCAGCAGTTACGGGCGGGGAGGGGGAAACAATCAGCCCCAGCATTTT. This chain connects TRBV6-2 or TRBV6-3 to TRBJ1-5, with TRBD1 as a possible D gene (6 bases). Trimming pared 2 bases from V and 3 bases from J, leaving 17 bases between. CDR3 length equals 17 residues. The germline V gene has CDR1 MNHEY and CDR2 SVGEGT.

The chain uses TRBV28 and TRBJ1-5, with D uncertain. The V and J ends lost 7 bases and 0 bases respectively, with 13 bases between them. The CDR3 is 15 amino acids. The germline V gene has CDR1 MDHEN and CDR2 SYDVKM. CDR3 sequence: CASTTPSGSNQPQHF. For the CDR3, the DNA is TGTGCCAGCACTACGCCCTCAGGTAGCAATCAGCCCCAGCATTTT.

This clone was counted a few times. J is TRBJ1-3 and V is TRBV11-2, with D perhaps matching TRBD1 (6 bases). Germline V lookup: CDR1 SGHAT, CDR2 FQNNGV. CDR3 length equals 14 residues. The germline V and J ends were trimmed by 7 bases and 0 bases, with 10 bases remaining between them. CDR3 sequence reads: CASTDRSSGNTIYF. CDR3 DNA: TGTGCCAGCACAGACAGGAGCTCTGGAAACACCATATATTTT.

This sequence joins TRBV21-1 and TRBJ1-5; the table names TRBD1, a call not compared with the DNA. TRBV21-1 is assigned pseudogene status. The CDR3 consists of 15 residues. DNA of the CDR3: TGTGCCAGCAGCGCATGGGACAGGGCGAATCAGCCCCAGCATTTT. Encoded protein: CASSAWDRANQPQHF.

The rearrangement links TRBV7-9 to TRBJ2-7; 7 bases are a match to TRBD1. Germline loops: CDR1 SEHNR, CDR2 FQNEAQ (reference sequence). J lost 2 bases, V lost 0 bases, and 7 bases had no gene match. This CDR3 comprises 16 residues. In nucleotides, the CDR3 is TGTGCCAGCAGCTTAGCGGGGACAGCCTTTACCTACGAGCAGTACTTC. Protein product: CASSLAGTAFTYEQYF.

In its sample, this clone was seen once. The V and J genes are TRBV6-5 and TRBJ2-7, with no clear D. The V gene's germline CDR1 is MNHEY and CDR2 SVGAGI. The CDR3 length is 14 residues. Trimming shortened V by 5 bases and J by 2 bases, and 13 bases separated the two germline ends. The DNA for the CDR3 is TGTGCCAGCAGTATCACGACTGGTCCCTACGAGCAGTACTTC. It specifies CASSITTGPYEQYF.

The chain joins TRBV7-2 to TRBJ2-5; 13 bases match TRBD2. Germline CDR1 and CDR2: SGHTA and FQGNSA. With V trimmed by 5 bases and J by 5 bases, 8 bases remained unmatched. CDR3 length equals 16 residues. CDR3 DNA: TGTGCCAGCAGCCCAACTAGCGGGGGGGTTTGGGAGACCCAGTACTTC. The encoded protein is CASSPTSGGVWETQYF.

This clone was found once. The chain recombines TRBV5-5 with TRBJ2-4; 9 bases fit TRBD1. The V gene end was trimmed by 1 base and the J gene end by 6 bases; junction bases not matched to a gene: 5. The CDR3 consists of 15 residues. Germline CDR1 is SGHKS and CDR2 is YYEKEE (reference sequence). The CDR3 coding sequence is TGTGCCAGCAGCTTGTTGACAGGGGGTGGAAACATTCAGTACTTC. This sequence encodes CASSLLTGGGNIQYF.

This chain uses TRBV5-1 with TRBJ2-7; D possibly corresponds to TRBD1 (6 bases). The CDR3 sequence is 14 residues long. Germline CDR1 SGHRS, CDR2 YFSETQ. Trimming pared 2 bases from V and 6 bases from J, leaving 15 bases between. CDR3 DNA: TGCGCCAGCAGCTTTTCCGGGACACCTAGCGAGCAGTACTTC. Its translation is CASSFSGTPSEQYF. Complete variable domain (other parts from reference TRBV5-1 and TRBJ2-7): KAGVTQTPRYLIKTRGQQVTLSCSPISGHRSVSWYQQTPGQGLQFLFEYFSETQRNKGNFPGRFSGRQFSNSRSEMNVSTLELGDSALYLCASSFSGTPSEQYFGPGTRLTVT.

J is TRBJ1-2 and V is TRBV3-1 (or the pseudogene TRBV3-2), with 7 bases matching TRBD1. After removal of 3 bases from V and 7 bases from J, the junction contained 8 bases not matched to a gene. CDR1 and CDR2 (germline): LGHDT, YNNKEL (reference sequence). The CDR3 spans 14 residues. CDR3 region: CASSHQDRAAGYTF. The CDR3 nucleotides read TGTGCCAGCAGCCATCAAGACAGGGCTGCTGGCTACACCTTC.

J is TRBJ1-1 and V is TRBV4-3; tentative D call: TRBD1 (5 bases). The CDR3 spans 14 residues. The V end was cut by 3 bases, the J end by 1 base, with 9 bases between. Germline loops: CDR1 LGHNA, CDR2 YSLEER. CDR3 protein: CASSQDTKNTEAFF. DNA for the CDR3: TGCGCCAGCAGCCAGGACACCAAGAACACTGAAGCTTTCTTT.

This chain links TRBV6-6 with TRBJ2-2; possible D gene TRBD2, 7 bases. V lost 6 bases and J lost 5, with 31 bases in between. Germline CDR1 MNHNY, CDR2 SVGAGI (reference sequence). This CDR3 spans 20 amino acids. CDR3 bases: TGTGCCAGCAGCCCCCGGGGGCGGGGGCTACTATTAACGGGGACCGGGGAGCTGTTTTTT. This translates into CASSPRGRGLLLTGTGELFF.

This rearrangement joins TRBV5-1 to TRBJ2-2; 10 bases map to TRBD1. There are 15 residues in the CDR3. Germline V gene sequence: CDR1 SGHRS, CDR2 YFSETQ. The trim removed 3 bases at V and 6 bases at J, leaving 5 bases unmatched. The CDR3 bases are TGCGCCAGCAGCTCGGGGACAGGGGCTGCCGGGGAGCTGTTTTTT. It translates to CASSSGTGAAGELFF.

The chain joins TRBV28 to TRBJ2-7, with 10 positions matching TRBD2. The germline V gene has CDR1 MDHEN and CDR2 SYDVKM. The CDR3 spans 17 residues. The V gene end was trimmed by 3 bases and the J gene end by 6 bases; junction bases not matched to a gene: 14. Here the CDR3 DNA reads TGTGCCAGCAGTTTTGACCGTAGCGGGGGGACCCTCGCCGAGCAGTACTTC. This translates into CASSFDRSGGTLAEQYF.

This clone was observed a few times. The V call is TRBV19, the J call TRBJ1-4, with D maybe TRBD1 (6 bases). The CDR3 contains 14 residues. V was cut by 3 bases and J by 7 bases, with 12 bases left in between. Germline V gives CDR1 LNHDA, CDR2 SQIVND (reference sequence). CDR3 residues: CASSIQGMSEKLFF. The CDR3 nucleotides are TGTGCCAGTAGTATCCAGGGGATGTCTGAAAAACTGTTTTTT.

This chain links TRBV5-4 with TRBJ1-6; D unresolved. Deletions cut 3 bases from V and 8 bases from J, with 18 bases between. The CDR3 loop spans 16 amino acids. Looked up from germline, CDR1 is SGHNT and CDR2 is YYREEE (reference sequence). CDR3 protein: CASSYDGAGRDSPLHF. DNA for the CDR3: TGTGCCAGCAGCTATGATGGAGCTGGGCGGGATTCACCCCTCCACTTT.

The chain uses TRBV11-3 and TRBJ2-2; TRBD2 aligns across 13 bases. The CDR3 is 16 residues long. With 4 bases clipped from V and 6 bases from J, the junction kept 5 bases outside the gene matches. Germline loops: CDR1 SGHNT, CDR2 YENEEA. The CDR3 reads CASSSRTSGGPGELFF. The CDR3 region has the DNA TGTGCCAGCAGCTCTCGGACTAGCGGGGGTCCCGGGGAGCTGTTTTTT.

In its sample, this clone was seen once. V and J are TRBV2 and TRBJ2-2, with 12 bases that match TRBD2. Germline CDR1 and CDR2: SNHLY and FYNNEI. CDR3 length equals 15 residues. V lost 3 bases and J lost 6; bases outside the gene matches: 2. The CDR3 DNA reads TGTGCCAGCAGTGAGACTAGCGGGGGTCCCGGGGAGCTGTTTTTT. Translating it yields CASSETSGGPGELFF.

The chain couples TRBV2 to TRBJ1-4; D is unclear. Germline V CDR1 and CDR2: SNHLY, FYNNEI. The length of the CDR3 is 15 residues. Trimming took off 4 bases at V and 8 bases at J, with 17 bases between the two ends. The CDR3 DNA sequence: TGTGCCAGCAGTGCCTTACGGACTTTGGGAGAAAAACTGTTTTTT. Protein sequence: CASSALRTLGEKLFF.

The chain couples TRBV6-6 to TRBJ1-4; 7 bases are shared with TRBD1. Germline CDR1 and CDR2: MNHNY and SVGAGI (reference sequence). V was clipped by 6 bases and J by 4 bases; unmatched bases: 17. The CDR3 runs to 18 residues. The CDR3 DNA sequence: TGTGCCAGCAGCCCACGCGCGCGCCCGGGACAGTTTAATGAAAAACTGTTTTTT. It codes for CASSPRARPGQFNEKLFF.

The V and J genes are TRBV13 and TRBJ1-4; the D gene is possibly TRBD1 (6 bases). The V end lost 5 bases, the J end lost 1 base, and 20 bases lay between the germline ends. Germline V CDR1 and CDR2: PRHDT, FYEKMQ (reference sequence). The CDR3 has 18 residues. This CDR3 reads CASSVRLDWDKTNEKLFF. Here the CDR3 DNA reads TGTGCCAGCAGCGTGAGGTTAGACTGGGACAAAACTAATGAAAAACTGTTTTTT.

This clone was detected only once. The chain couples TRBV12-3 or TRBV12-4 to TRBJ2-1; a weak D match, TRBD2 (7 bases). This CDR3 spans 13 amino acids. Trimming stripped 4 bases from V and 5 bases from J, with 9 bases between. The DNA of the CDR3 is TGTGCCAGCAGTTACGGGGGGCACAATGAGCAGTTCTTC. Its protein product is CASSYGGHNEQFF.

The chain has TRBV19 and TRBJ2-7; 7 bases are shared with TRBD1. CDR1 and CDR2 from the germline V gene are LNHDA and SQIVND (reference sequence). V shed 5 bases and J 7 bases; nucleotides not matched to a gene: 14. The CDR3 has 15 amino acids. CDR3 in amino acids: CASSPDRDRSGEQYF. CDR3 nucleotide sequence: TGTGCCAGTAGTCCCGACAGGGACCGGTCGGGAGAGCAGTACTTC.

V usage is TRBV4-1 and J usage is TRBJ1-1; 8 positions agree with TRBD1. J gave up 4 bases and V 7 bases, and 11 bases lay outside the gene matches. Germline lookup yields CDR1 MGHRA and CDR2 YSYEKL. The length of the CDR3 is 15 residues. The CDR3 loop is CASTWADREGTEAFF. CDR3 in DNA: TGCGCCAGCACCTGGGCGGACAGGGAGGGCACTGAAGCTTTCTTT.

The rearrangement uses TRBV14 and TRBJ1-1; weak D call: TRBD1 (5 bases). This CDR3 spans 14 amino acids. Trimming took off 4 bases at V and 2 bases at J, with 11 bases between the two ends. Germline-derived CDR1 and CDR2 are SGHDN and FVKESK. The CDR3 sequence is CASSLVQGNTEAFF. The CDR3 nucleotides are TGTGCCAGCAGCCTTGTCCAGGGAAACACTGAAGCTTTCTTT.

The V gene is TRBV5-1, the J gene TRBJ1-4; TRBD1 might be the D (6 bases). Between the trimmed V and J ends, which lost 3 bases and 3 bases, there was a span of 21 bases. This CDR3 contains 18 residues. The germline CDR1 and CDR2 sequences are SGHRS and YFSETQ. CDR3 sequence (DNA): TGCGCCAGCAGCTCAGGACAGTTGGGACGTCTTGCTAATGAAAAACTGTTTTTT. Amino acid sequence: CASSSGQLGRLANEKLFF.